A selection of T cell receptor beta chains follows, all from one sample in a study of early stage breast cancer tumors. Produced via immunoSEQ multiplex PCR; TCRdb's table is partial and in-frame only. Of approximately 54,000 clones in the sample, approximately 78% were seen once. Input material: blood. These receptors originate from a person in their 40s with breast cancer. Both conserved end residues are part of each CDR3. A D gene is named only where the DNA matches it firmly. Clone sizes are given selectively: once, few, many, or a class where the clone is expanded.

TRBJ1-1 | . | . | TRBV11-2 | TGTGCCAGCAGCTTCACAAACGAAGCTTTCTTT | CASSFTNEAFF
TRBJ2-5 | TRBD1 | few | TRBV5-1 | TGCGCCAGCAGCCCCCAGGCGGACAGGGCGCTGCAAGAGACCCAGTACTTC | CASSPQADRALQETQYF
TRBJ2-3 | . | . | TRBV7-9 | TGTGCCAGCAGCTTTCCCCCAGATACGCAGTATTTT | CASSFPPDTQYF
TRBJ1-5 | . | . | TRBV6-1 | TGTGCCAGCAGGGACCAGAACCGGAGGGCCCAGCATTTT | CASRDQNRRAQHF
TRBJ1-2 | . | . | TRBV15 | TGTGCCACCAGCAGGGCCAGTGGCTATGGCTACACCTTC | CATSRASGYGYTF
TRBJ1-2 | TRBD1 | . | TRBV5-6 | TGTGCCAGCAGCTTCGACAGGGATGGCTACACCTTC | CASSFDRDGYTF
TRBJ1-1 | . | once | TRBV18 | TGTGCCAGCTCGCCGACTGGAGAGACTGAAGCTTTCTTT | CASSPTGETEAFF
TRBJ1-1 | . | . | TRBV6-5 | TGTGCCAGCAATGGGGGAGCTGAAGCTTTCTTT | CASNGGAEAFF
TRBJ1-1 | TRBD1 | . | TRBV5-1 | TGCGCCAGCAGCACAGGACAGGATGAAGCTTTCTTT | CASSTGQDEAFF
TRBJ1-4 | TRBD1 | . | TRBV7-6 | TGTGCCAGCAGCTTATACACAGGGGGAATGGGTGAAAAACTGTTTTTT | CASSLYTGGMGEKLFF
TRBJ1-4 | TRBD1 | . | TRBV5-1 | TGCGCCAGCAGCTTAACGGCAGGGGGCCTAAATGAAAAACTGTTTTTT | CASSLTAGGLNEKLFF
TRBJ2-1 | TRBD2 | . | TRBV7-2 | TGTGCCAGCAGCTCGGTAGCGGGAGGGGATGAGCAGTTCTTC | CASSSVAGGDEQFF
TRBJ2-2 | TRBD2 | . | TRBV6-1 | TGTGCCAGCAGCCTGGGGGGGTATTTCACCGGGGAGCTGTTTTTT | CASSLGGYFTGELFF
TRBJ2-1 | TRBD2 | . | TRBV5-4 | TGTGCCAGCAGTCCCTCAGCGGGACTGAACAATGAGCAGTTCTTC | CASSPSAGLNNEQFF
TRBJ2-1 | . | few | TRBV6-4 | TGTGCCAGCAGTGGTCTAGGTAACAATGAGCAGTTCTTC | CASSGLGNNEQFF
TRBJ2-3 | . | . | TRBV6-5 | TGTGCCAGCAGTTACTCTAGCGGTAGCACAGATACGCAGTATTTT | CASSYSSGSTDTQYF
TRBJ2-3 | TRBD2 | . | TRBV27 | TGTGCCAGCAGACTAGCGGGAGTAGTTGATACGCAGTATTTT | CASRLAGVVDTQYF
TRBJ1-3 | . | . | TRBV5-1 | TGCGCCAGCAGCCGAGGGGGAGGCGCTGGAAACACCATATATTTT | CASSRGGGAGNTIYF
TRBJ2-7 | . | once | TRBV27 | TGTGCCAGCACGCGTCGCGGGACAGATGCACGCGAGCAGTACTTC | CASTRRGTDAREQYF
TRBJ2-3 | TRBD2 | . | TRBV5-1 | TGCGCCAGCAGCTCCGGACTAGCGGGACTAACAGATACGCAGTATTTT | CASSSGLAGLTDTQYF
TRBJ2-3 | . | . | TRBV4-1 | TGCGCCAGCAGCCAAGATAGCGGAAGCACAGATACGCAGTATTTT | CASSQDSGSTDTQYF
TRBJ2-7 | TRBD1 | once | TRBV19 | TGTGCCAGTAGTGCGGGAACCGGGACAGGTTTCGACGAGCAGTACTTC | CASSAGTGTGFDEQYF
TRBJ2-5 | . | once | TRBV7-9 | TGTGCCAGCAGCTTCGGGGCCATCGGAGAGACCCAGTACTTC | CASSFGAIGETQYF
TRBJ2-5 | . | . | TRBV7-9 | TGTGCCAGCAGCTTAGTGCAAGAGACCCAGTACTTC | CASSLVQETQYF
TRBJ2-2 | TRBD1 | . | TRBV7-3 | TGTGCCAGCAGCTTAGATTTGGACAGGAGGGAGCTGTTTTTT | CASSLDLDRRELFF
TRBJ2-7 | TRBD2 | . | TRBV4-1 | TGCGCCAGCAGCCAACCCAGGACTAGCCTTACCCCCTACGAGCAGTACTTC | CASSQPRTSLTPYEQYF
TRBJ2-7 | . | . | TRBV20-1 | TGCAGTGCCATAAGTGGGGGCGAGCAGTACTTC | CSAISGGEQYF
TRBJ2-5 | TRBD2 | . | TRBV5-1 | TGCGCCAGCAGCTTGACCCAGCGGGGTCAAGAGACCCAGTACTTC | CASSLTQRGQETQYF
TRBJ2-1 | . | . | TRBV7-2 | TGTGCGACCCAGGCGTCTACCTACAATGAGCAGTTCTTC | CATQASTYNEQFF
TRBJ2-3 | TRBD1 | . | TRBV5-1 | TGCGCCAGCAGCTTAAACGGACAGGGCACAGATACGCAGTATTTT | CASSLNGQGTDTQYF
TRBJ2-3 | TRBD2 | . | TRBV11-2 | TGTGCCAGCAGCTTGGGGACTAGCGGTAGCACAGATACGCAGTATTTT | CASSLGTSGSTDTQYF
TRBJ2-5 | . | . | TRBV4-1 | TGCGCCAGCAGCCTTCCGGGAGACGGGGCCCAGTACTTC | CASSLPGDGAQYF
TRBJ1-1 | . | few | TRBV30 | TGTGCCTGGGGGACTTTGAACACTGAAGCTTTCTTT | CAWGTLNTEAFF
TRBJ2-3 | . | . | TRBV5-1 | TGCGCCAGCAGCTGGGCAGGGGTGGCAGATACGCAGTATTTT | CASSWAGVADTQYF
TRBJ2-7 | TRBD2 | . | TRBV27 | TGTGCCAGCAGTTCACGGCGGGGGGACACTTCCTACGAGCAGTACTTC | CASSSRRGDTSYEQYF
TRBJ1-2 | . | . | TRBV19 | TGTGCCAGTAGTATTACCGTTCTTTCTATTCTATACTTC | CASSITVLSILYF
TRBJ2-7 | TRBD2 | . | TRBV2 | TGTGCCAGCAGCCGCGACAGCGGGAGCTCCTACGAGCAGTACTTC | CASSRDSGSSYEQYF
TRBJ1-2 | TRBD1 | once | TRBV6-1 | TGTGCCAGCAGGGTGACAGGGAACTCTGGCTACACCTTC | CASRVTGNSGYTF
TRBJ2-1 | . | . | TRBV15 | TGTGCCACCAGTCTTTACAATGAGCAGTTCTTC | CATSLYNEQFF
TRBJ2-7 | TRBD1 | . | TRBV30 | TGTGCCTGGAGTTCAAATCCGGGACAGGGAACCGACGAGCAGTACTTC | CAWSSNPGQGTDEQYF
TRBJ1-5 | . | . | TRBV30 | TGTGCCTGGAGTAGGAGTATGAATCAGCCCCAGCATTTT | CAWSRSMNQPQHF
TRBJ2-1 | . | . | TRBV9 | TGTGCCAGCAGCGTAGCATCCTTCAGGGATGAGCAGTTCTTC | CASSVASFRDEQFF
TRBJ1-2 | . | few | TRBV6-6 | TGTGCCAGCAGTTACTCCAGGGAGTATGGCTACACCTTC | CASSYSREYGYTF
TRBJ2-5 | . | once | TRBV7-2 | TGTGCCAGCAGCTTAGCGGTCGTTAGCGAAGAGACCCAGTACTTC | CASSLAVVSEETQYF
TRBJ1-5 | TRBD1 | once | TRBV6-4 | TGTGCCAGCAGTCGGGACAGGGAGTATCAGCCCCAGCATTTT | CASSRDREYQPQHF
TRBJ1-5 | . | . | TRBV5-5 | TGTGCCAGCAGCTTCGGGGGTCGGAAGCCCCAGCATTTT | CASSFGGRKPQHF
TRBJ2-7 | . | . | TRBV7-6 | TGTGCCAGCAGCCATGCCCCAGGGCCGCTTTACGAGCAGTACTTC | CASSHAPGPLYEQYF
TRBJ2-2 | TRBD1 | few | TRBV2 | TGTGCCAGCACCCCGGGACAGTGGTTTGGGGAGCTGTTTTTT | CASTPGQWFGELFF
TRBJ2-7 | . | few | TRBV19 | TGTGCCAGTAGTTTTAGACTAGGCTACGAGCAGTACTTC | CASSFRLGYEQYF
TRBJ1-5 | . | few | TRBV19 | TGTGCCAGTAGTATTGAGGGCCTCGAGGGTCAGCCCCAGCATTTT | CASSIEGLEGQPQHF
TRBJ1-5 | TRBD1 | once | TRBV6-1 | TGTGCCAGCAGTGCCCGGACAGGGGAGAATCAGCCCCAGCATTTT | CASSARTGENQPQHF